This is a list of T cell receptor beta chains from one sample in a study of T-cell reconstitution after alpha-beta-depleted transplantation in children. One entry per CDR3 protein, called by TCRdb with MiXCR from the PCR reads. There are fewer than 400,000 distinct CDR3 sequences in the sample; around 20% occur only once, and approximately 3.8% lies in the top ten. Source: PBMCs from the stem cell graft donor, taken from the stem cell graft. Receptors were obtained from a human donor who donated a stem cell graft to a child with acute myeloid leukemia. Each CDR3 is given without its conserved first and last residue.

j_call | v_call | cdr3_aa
TRBJ1-1 | TRBV7-2 | ASSLFMTPNTEAF
TRBJ2-7 | TRBV20-1 | SAREGASGIGASYEQY
TRBJ2-3 | TRBV29-1 | SVDFPQGTDTQY
TRBJ2-5 | TRBV20-1 | SASGLVVGTQY
TRBJ2-1 | TRBV12-3/TRBV12-4 | ASRRGQGAHEQF
TRBJ2-5 | TRBV7-2 | ASSLSWAEETQY
TRBJ1-1 | TRBV20-1 | SARGAYTEAF
TRBJ2-2 | TRBV27 | ASSLPSTSGELF
TRBJ2-5 | TRBV20-1 | SARLAAGGHEETQY
TRBJ2-3 | TRBV12-3/TRBV12-4 | ASSSRERGVTDTQY
TRBJ2-5 | TRBV5-1 | ASSFTDRPQETQY
TRBJ2-3 | TRBV20-1 | SARLAGVGTQY
TRBJ2-7 | TRBV12-3/TRBV12-4 | ASSPTGFEQY
TRBJ2-7 | TRBV21-1 | ASPTRDSLDYEQY
TRBJ1-4 | TRBV25-1 | ASRLGGINEKLF
TRBJ2-7 | TRBV20-1 | SARGGGHEQY
TRBJ2-7 | TRBV12-3/TRBV12-4 | ASSRLAGVTEQY
TRBJ2-1 | TRBV27 | ASRLGRVGEQF
TRBJ2-1 | TRBV11-2 | ASSYFTSGRADEQF
TRBJ2-7 | TRBV9 | ASSVGLAGRDEQY
TRBJ2-1 | TRBV11-2 | ASSALGSGAGNEQF
TRBJ2-7 | TRBV24-1 | ATSDLSDGTSGQY
TRBJ2-7 | TRBV24-1 | ATQDSSYEQY
TRBJ2-6 | TRBV15 | ATSRVTRVLT
TRBJ2-3 | TRBV15 | ATSRGPDTQY
TRBJ2-2 | TRBV7-9 | ASSPTVGTGELF
TRBJ2-1 | TRBV7-9 | ASSGNEQF
TRBJ2-7 | TRBV29-1 | SVESSGYEQY
TRBJ2-2 | TRBV11-2 | ASSLIPFWSGRATGELF
TRBJ2-4 | TRBV20-1 | SAVPGLADSRDIQY
TRBJ2-5 | TRBV7-2 | ASSFTGQGQETQY
TRBJ1-2 | TRBV4-1 | ASSRNRDGGYGYT
TRBJ2-7 | TRBV9 | ASSDPTSGTPYEQY